What follows are 14 T cell receptor beta chains derived from one specimen sequenced in a study of blood T cell repertoires in COVID-19. Sequencing used immunoSEQ multiplex PCR; TCRdb keeps in-frame clones, though not all of them. The sample holds some 200,000 clones, 94% seen once. The sequenced material came from peripheral blood. These receptors all come from a man aged 25-45 years with COVID-19, enrolled during active disease.

As to this clone: This sample includes further DNA sequences coding for the same CDR3. The rearrangement uses TRBV5-1 and TRBJ1-6; 9 bases are a match to TRBD1. V was pared by 4 bases and J by 6 bases, with 2 bases of the junction left unmatched. The CDR3 spans 14 residues. Looked up from germline, CDR1 is SGHRS and CDR2 is YFSETQ. Here the CDR3 DNA reads TGCGCCAGCAGCGGGGGACAGGGTAATTCACCCCTCCACTTT. It translates to CASSGGQGNSPLHF.

The chain recombines TRBV27 with TRBJ1-6; TRBD1 might be the D (6 bases). CDR3 length: 16 residues. Germline V lookup: CDR1 MNHEY, CDR2 SMNVEV (reference sequence). V was trimmed by 3 bases and J by 6 bases, leaving 15 bases between them. The CDR3 region has the DNA TGTGCCAGCAGTTTGTTCCCCTCCAGGGGTAATTCACCCCTCCACTTT. This sequence encodes CASSLFPSRGNSPLHF.

This clone was seen once. This sequence joins TRBV6-5 and TRBJ1-3; D is unresolved. The CDR3 consists of 15 residues. Trimming shortened V by 5 bases and J by 0 bases, and 11 bases separated the two germline ends. In germline, CDR1 is MNHEY, CDR2 SVGAGI. CDR3 in amino acids: CASSSGGRSGNTIYF. CDR3 DNA: TGTGCCAGCAGTAGTGGAGGCCGCTCTGGAAACACCATATATTTT.

V and J are TRBV2 and TRBJ1-1; perhaps TRBD1 as D (5 bases). The CDR3 runs 14 residues. The germline CDR1 and CDR2 sequences are SNHLY and FYNNEI. V lost 0 bases and J lost 2, with 7 bases in between. This CDR3 reads CASSEAQGNTEAFF. DNA of the CDR3: TGTGCCAGCAGTGAAGCCCAGGGTAACACTGAAGCTTTCTTT.

V usage is TRBV6-5 and J usage is TRBJ1-2; TRBD1 matches at 11 bases. V was pared by 6 bases and J by 10 bases, with 10 bases of the junction left unmatched. The CDR3 has 14 amino acids. The V gene's germline CDR1 is MNHEY and CDR2 SVGAGI. The CDR3 sequence: CASRLGQGARVYTF. The CDR3 region has the DNA TGTGCCAGCAGACTCGGACAGGGGGCGCGGGTCTACACCTTC.

The V and J genes are TRBV6-5 and TRBJ1-2, with 9 positions matching TRBD1. The CDR3 is 15 residues long. CDR1 and CDR2 from the germline V gene are MNHEY and SVGAGI. V shed 6 bases and J 2 bases; nucleotides not matched to a gene: 7. The CDR3 reads CASSQSGTGNYGYTF. The CDR3 region has the DNA TGTGCCAGCAGCCAATCCGGGACAGGGAACTATGGCTACACCTTC.

V is TRBV7-6 and J is TRBJ2-2, with 8 bases aligning to TRBD2. CDR1 SGHVS and CDR2 FNYEAQ come from the germline V gene. This CDR3 spans 16 amino acids. With V trimmed by 5 bases and J by 4 bases, 9 bases remained unmatched. The CDR3 loop reads CASSQRGRGSTGELFF. DNA for the CDR3: TGTGCCAGCAGCCAGCGGGGGCGGGGGAGCACCGGGGAGCTGTTTTTT.

The chain joins TRBV6-1 to TRBJ1-6; 7 nucleotides line up with TRBD1. Germline V gene data show CDR1 as MNHNS and CDR2 as SASEGT. Unmatched junction bases numbered 9, after V lost 2 bases and J lost 8 bases. The CDR3 is 16 residues long. The CDR3 nucleotides read TGTGCCAGCAGTGAAAACGTCGGCAGGGGGGATTCACCCCTCCACTTT. Its translation is CASSENVGRGDSPLHF.

This clone showed up just a few times. V and J are TRBV7-9 and TRBJ2-2, with 7 positions matching TRBD2. From germline, CDR1 is SEHNR and CDR2 FQNEAQ (reference sequence). After removal of 5 bases from V and 4 bases from J, the junction contained 10 bases not matched to a gene. This CDR3 spans 16 amino acids. Written as DNA, the CDR3 is TGTGCCAGCAGCCCTCCTCGGGGGGTAGGCACCGGGGAGCTGTTTTTT. Translated, it gives CASSPPRGVGTGELFF.

The V and J genes are TRBV2 and TRBJ1-4; the D is unclear. This CDR3 contains 14 residues. Trimming removed 6 bases from V and 4 bases from J, with 12 bases in between. The V gene's germline CDR1 is SNHLY and CDR2 FYNNEI. The CDR3 DNA follows: TGTGCCAGCAGGCTACAGCAACGTAATGAAAAACTGTTTTTT. Translating it yields CASRLQQRNEKLFF. The entire variable domain, with the rest obtained from reference TRBV2 and TRBJ1-4, is as follows: EPEVTQTPSHQVTQMGQEVILRCVPISNHLYFYWYRQILGQKVEFLVSFYNNEISEKSEIFDDQFSVERPDGSNFTLKIRSTKLEDSAMYFCASRLQQRNEKLFFGSGTQLSVL.

The CDR3 region is CASSLNRGLGDTQYF. The CDR3 DNA reads as TGTGCCAGCAGCTTGAACAGGGGGCTAGGGGATACGCAGTATTTT. This rearrangement joins TRBV5-4 to TRBJ2-3; 9 positions match TRBD1. V lost 1 base, J lost 6 bases, and 6 bases stayed unmatched. The CDR3 runs to 15 residues. CDR1 is SGHNT, CDR2 YYREEE, per germline (reference sequence).

The CDR3 protein is CASSIPSGGSPSTDTQYF. For the CDR3, the DNA is TGCGCCAGCAGCATCCCTAGCGGGGGTTCCCCTAGCACAGATACGCAGTATTTT. The V call is TRBV5-1, the J call TRBJ2-3; TRBD2 matches at 10 bases. V was pared by 4 bases and J by 0 bases, with 11 bases of the junction left unmatched. CDR3 length: 18 residues. The germline gives CDR1 SGHRS, CDR2 YFSETQ.

V is TRBV4-1 and J is TRBJ1-2; the match to TRBD1 covers 7 bases. Germline values: CDR1 MGHRA, CDR2 YSYEKL. With V trimmed by 4 bases and J by 8 bases, 10 bases remained unmatched. The CDR3 is 14 residues long. In nucleotides, the CDR3 is TGCGCCAGCAGCCCGGCCGGGACAGTGGGGGGCTACACCTTC. It yields the protein CASSPAGTVGGYTF.

The V call is TRBV6-1, the J call TRBJ1-1; D remains unclear. The CDR3 extends over 11 amino acids. Germline V CDR1 and CDR2: MNHNS, SASEGT. V lost 2 bases and J lost 7, with 5 bases in between. The CDR3 region is CASSEISEAFF. CDR3 coding DNA: TGTGCCAGCAGTGAAATTAGTGAAGCTTTCTTT.